A single sample gave rise to the 2 T cell receptor beta chains below, sequenced in a study of cytomegalovirus exposure and HLA in healthy donors. Use of 60 Vbeta and 13 Jbeta primers characterized the PCR. Here immunoSEQ multiplex PCR was the method, and the copy in TCRdb shows in-frame clones only, minus some. In the table there are 120,000 or so clones, around 74% of which are singletons. What was sequenced was PBMCs. These TCRs come from a woman aged 50 to 60 in good health and CMV-seropositive.

The chain is built from TRBV4-3 and TRBJ2-1; D perhaps matches TRBD2 (6 bases). Germline V gene sequence: CDR1 LGHNA, CDR2 YSLEER. V was clipped by 0 bases and J by 7 bases, with 7 bases between them. There are 13 residues in the CDR3. As DNA, the CDR3 is TGCGCCAGCAGCCAAGAAGGAGGGAATGAGCAGTTCTTC. Residues: CASSQEGGNEQFF.

This rearrangement joins TRBV7-2 to TRBJ2-5; maybe TRBD1 (6 bases). This CDR3 has 12 residues. Germline CDR1 reads SGHTA; CDR2 reads FQGNSA. CDR3 in DNA: TGTGCTTCAGGGGCGGACCAAGAGACCCAGTACTTC. It is translated as CASGADQETQYF.